This entry describes one T cell receptor beta chain. CDR3 length: 12 residues. Germline values: CDR1 MDHEN, CDR2 SYDVKM. V lost 7 bases and J 5 bases, leaving 8 bases between the germline ends. Lesional scalp tissue (obtained by punch biopsy) and peripheral blood were collected from alopecia areata patients. After isolation, RNA underwent reverse transcription to generate cDNA as the sequencing template. Generated by immunoSEQ multiplex PCR, the TCRdb table keeps only in-frame clones and is missing some. The data show more than 11,000 clones, about 60% seen once. This entry belongs to a study of CD8+ T cells in alopecia areata.

Sequencing used skin, obtained at week 0. This chain connects TRBV28 to TRBJ1-4; D is ambiguous. This sequence was found in a human donor with alopecia areata. The CDR3 loop reads CASKTGNEKLFF. Written as DNA, the CDR3 is TGTGCCAGCAAGACGGGAAATGAAAAACTGTTTTTT.